These T cell receptor beta chains were read from a single sample in a study of cytomegalovirus exposure and HLA in healthy donors. TCRdb keeps only in-frame clones here, not all; method: immunoSEQ multiplex PCR. The sample yields roughly 180,000 clones, around 77% seen once. The sample was PBMCs. The receptor source for this set is a woman younger than 45 in good health and CMV-seronegative. Each CDR3 is given with its conserved first and last residue. The D gene is left open where the match is weak. Clone sizes are given selectively: once, few, many, or a class where the clone is expanded.

j_gene | len | v_gene | abundance | d_gene | CDR3aa | CDR3nt
TRBJ2-7 | 15 | TRBV7-8 | . | TRBD1 | CASSRTGASSYEQYF | TGTGCCAGCAGCCGGACAGGGGCGAGCTCCTACGAGCAGTACTTC
TRBJ2-5 | 19 | TRBV4-3 | . | TRBD2 | CASSQELTSGGRFQETQYF | TGCGCCAGCAGCCAAGAACTTACTAGCGGGGGGCGATTCCAAGAGACCCAGTACTTC
TRBJ1-6 | 13 | TRBV25-1 | . | . | CASRQGDNSPLHF | TGTGCCAGCAGACAGGGAGATAATTCACCCCTCCACTTT
TRBJ2-5 | 15 | TRBV19 | . | . | CASSIGRGAQETQYF | TGTGCCAGTAGTATAGGCCGCGGGGCTCAAGAGACCCAGTACTTC
TRBJ2-1 | 12 | TRBV29-1 | . | . | CSVVAGYNEQFF | TGCAGCGTTGTGGCGGGGTACAATGAGCAGTTCTTC
TRBJ2-3 | 17 | TRBV29-1 | . | TRBD1 | CSAGGGTGDLFTDTQYF | TGCAGCGCCGGAGGTGGGACAGGGGACCTTTTCACAGATACGCAGTATTTT
TRBJ1-3 | 15 | TRBV25-1 | few | TRBD1 | CASSEPGTGVNTIYF | TGTGCCAGCAGTGAGCCCGGGACAGGGGTAAACACCATATATTTT
TRBJ1-6 | 17 | TRBV7-8 | . | TRBD1 | CASSLAYRGEDNSPLHF | TGTGCCAGCAGCTTAGCGTACAGGGGTGAAGATAATTCACCCCTCCACTTT
TRBJ2-2 | 13 | TRBV5-1 | few | . | CASSLAVTGELFF | TGCGCCAGCAGCTTGGCCGTCACCGGGGAGCTGTTTTTT
TRBJ1-2 | 14 | TRBV29-1 | . | . | CSVEDAGPGGGHTF | TGCAGCGTTGAAGATGCGGGCCCCGGGGGTGGCCACACCTTC
TRBJ1-1 | 15 | TRBV9 | . | TRBD1 | CASSFDGQGNTEAFF | TGTGCCAGCAGCTTCGACGGACAGGGCAACACTGAAGCTTTCTTT
TRBJ1-1 | 13 | TRBV15 | once | . | CATSRDRADEAFF | TGTGCCACCAGCAGAGATAGAGCCGATGAAGCTTTCTTT
TRBJ2-3 | 19 | TRBV7-9 | once | TRBD2 | CASTPGALAGVWSTDTQYF | TGTGCCAGCACCCCTGGTGCGCTAGCGGGGGTTTGGAGCACAGATACGCAGTATTTT
TRBJ2-2 | 13 | TRBV7-3 | . | . | CASSLRDTGELFF | TGTGCCAGCAGCTTAAGAGACACCGGGGAGCTGTTTTTT
TRBJ2-2 | 17 | TRBV7-9 | . | TRBD1 | CASSTISGQQNTGELFF | TGTGCCAGCAGCACTATCTCGGGACAGCAGAACACCGGGGAGCTGTTTTTT
TRBJ1-2 | 14 | TRBV5-1 | once | TRBD1 | CASSLRTGAYGYTF | TGCGCCAGCAGCTTAAGGACAGGCGCCTATGGCTACACCTTC
TRBJ1-4 | 18 | TRBV9 | . | . | CASSVAPIDLMAGEKLFF | TGTGCCAGCAGCGTAGCCCCTATAGACCTAATGGCAGGGGAAAAACTGTTTTTT
TRBJ2-2 | 16 | TRBV5-1 | . | . | CASTLAGGTNTGELFF | TGCGCCAGCACGCTGGCCGGGGGAACGAACACCGGGGAGCTGTTTTTT
TRBJ2-3 | 18 | TRBV6-4 | . | TRBD2 | CASSDKRRGFIPTDTQYF | TGTGCCAGCAGTGATAAACGGCGGGGGTTTATTCCCACAGATACGCAGTATTTT
TRBJ2-2 | 13 | TRBV6-5 | . | . | CASKPARTGELFF | TGTGCCAGCAAGCCCGCCCGAACCGGGGAGCTGTTTTTT
TRBJ2-7 | 16 | TRBV7-2 | . | . | CASSLGGGEVSYEQYF | TGTGCCAGCAGCTTAGGCGGAGGCGAAGTATCCTACGAGCAGTACTTC
TRBJ1-2 | 12 | TRBV19 | . | TRBD1 | CASSRTGYGYTF | TGTGCCAGTAGTAGGACAGGCTATGGCTACACCTTC
TRBJ2-3 | 17 | TRBV19 | . | TRBD2 | CASSRTSGGPASDTQYF | TGTGCCAGTAGTAGGACTAGCGGGGGACCCGCTTCAGATACGCAGTATTTT
TRBJ1-4 | 13 | TRBV5-6 | . | TRBD1 | CASSMDRAEKLFF | TGTGCCAGCAGCATGGACAGGGCCGAAAAACTGTTTTTT
TRBJ1-1 | 16 | TRBV5-4 | . | TRBD1 | CASSLGTGWRNTEAFF | TGTGCCAGCAGCCTAGGGACAGGGTGGAGGAACACTGAAGCTTTCTTT
TRBJ1-2 | 16 | TRBV4-1 | . | TRBD1 | CASSQAWGQAHYGYTF | TGCGCCAGCAGCCAAGCGTGGGGACAGGCGCACTATGGCTACACCTTC
TRBJ1-2 | 15 | TRBV5-6 | . | TRBD1 | CASSPTGAPGYGYTF | TGTGCCAGCAGCCCAACAGGGGCGCCGGGCTATGGCTACACCTTC
TRBJ1-6 | 15 | TRBV6-1 | . | . | CASNPWEGGDSPLHF | TGTGCCAGCAACCCGTGGGAGGGAGGTGATTCACCCCTCCACTTT
TRBJ2-7 | 14 | TRBV5-1 | . | . | CASSSSAQSYEQYF | TGCGCCAGCAGCAGCTCCGCCCAATCCTACGAGCAGTACTTC
TRBJ1-2 | 14 | TRBV2 | . | . | CATTLTRANYGYTF | TGTGCCACGACACTCACCCGAGCTAACTATGGCTACACCTTC
TRBJ1-5 | 16 | TRBV19 | . | TRBD1 | CASSVDRGRRNQPQHF | TGTGCCAGTAGTGTCGACAGGGGCCGTCGCAATCAGCCCCAGCATTTT
TRBJ1-4 | 15 | TRBV4-3 | . | TRBD1 | CASSQAGGINEKLFF | TGCGCCAGCAGCCAAGCAGGGGGCATTAATGAAAAACTGTTTTTT
TRBJ1-5 | 16 | TRBV7-2 | . | . | CASSLAPGSSNQPQHF | TGTGCCAGCAGCTTAGCTCCAGGCAGCAGCAATCAGCCCCAGCATTTT
TRBJ1-1 | 18 | TRBV30 | . | . | CAWSITRLQGRIGTEAFF | TGTGCCTGGAGTATTACCCGACTTCAGGGTAGGATCGGGACTGAAGCTTTCTTT
TRBJ1-4 | 17 | TRBV6-1 | . | . | CASSEFMSGVTNEKLFF | TGTGCCAGCAGTGAATTTATGAGCGGGGTTACTAATGAAAAACTGTTTTTT
TRBJ1-6 | 13 | TRBV14 | once | . | CASSQDLYSPLHF | TGTGCCAGCAGCCAAGATCTCTACTCACCCCTCCACTTT
TRBJ2-1 | 15 | TRBV10-3 | . | . | CAISEMAGVYNEQFF | TGTGCCATCAGTGAGATGGCAGGGGTCTACAATGAGCAGTTCTTC
TRBJ1-5 | 14 | TRBV5-1 | . | . | CASSSGLNNQPQHF | TGCGCCAGCAGCTCGGGTCTTAACAATCAGCCCCAGCATTTT
TRBJ1-5 | 13 | TRBV30 | . | TRBD1 | CAWRDRGDQPQHF | TGTGCCTGGAGGGACAGGGGAGATCAGCCCCAGCATTTT
TRBJ2-7 | 14 | TRBV5-1 | . | . | CASSLEHSSYEQYF | TGCGCCAGCAGCTTAGAGCACAGCTCCTACGAGCAGTACTTC